This is a list of T cell receptor beta chains from one sample in a study of blood T cells in healthy people across ages. One entry per CDR3 protein, called by TCRdb with MiXCR from the 5' RACE reads. The profile shows roughly 1.9 million distinct CDR3 sequences, around 40% of them singletons. Sequencing was carried out using blood. These receptors all stem from a human donor in good health. Each CDR3 is given with its conserved first and last residue. The D gene is left open where the match is weak. Size is stated for part of the rows, as once, few or many counts, or as a class when the clone is expanded.

D gene	V gene	clone size	J gene	CDR3 protein	CDR3 DNA
TRBD2	TRBV20-1	.	TRBJ2-3	CSAPFAGRGGPDTQYF	TGCAGTGCCCCCTTCGCCGGACGGGGGGGGCCAGATACGCAGTATTTT
TRBD1	TRBV7-6	.	TRBJ1-2	CASSLGDRGYYGYTF	TGTGCCAGCAGCTTAGGCGACAGGGGGTACTATGGCTACACCTTC
.	TRBV2	.	TRBJ1-2	CASREGTPPLSYGYTF	TGTGCCAGCAGGGAGGGGACACCGCCTTTATCCTATGGCTACACCTTC
.	TRBV7-6	.	TRBJ1-1	CASSSSISNTEAFF	TGTGCCAGCAGCTCTTCTATTTCAAACACTGAAGCTTTCTTT
.	TRBV7-9	.	TRBJ2-1	CASTLQGSYNEQFF	TGTGCCAGCACCCTACAGGGTTCGTACAATGAGCAGTTCTTC
.	TRBV24-1	.	TRBJ2-6	CATSDRGSNPSLKGANVLTF	TGTGCCACCAGTGACCGAGGATCCAACCCCTCTCTGAAGGGGGCCAACGTCCTGACTTTC
.	TRBV15	.	TRBJ1-4	CAILGGTNQLFF	TGTGCCATACTTGGCGGGACGAATCAACTGTTTTTT
TRBD1	TRBV27	.	TRBJ1-2	CASRIPGQGDYGYTF	TGTGCCAGCAGAATACCGGGACAGGGGGACTATGGCTACACCTTC
.	TRBV5-1	few	TRBJ2-7	CASSFEPPYEQYF	TGCGCCAGCAGCTTTGAACCACCCTACGAGCAGTACTTC
.	TRBV29-1	.	TRBJ1-2	CSVAVQGLRGYTF	TGCAGCGTCGCGGTACAGGGTCTTCGGGGCTACACCTTC
.	TRBV20-1	.	TRBJ1-5	CSAELGRGEPQHF	TGCAGTGCGGAACTGGGTCGAGGGGAGCCCCAGCATTTT
TRBD2	TRBV20-1	.	TRBJ2-7	CSAERGAQSEQYF	TGCAGTGCTGAGCGGGGGGCGCAAAGCGAGCAGTACTTC
.	TRBV12-3/TRBV12-4	.	TRBJ2-1	CASSFWVDEQFF	TGTGCCAGCAGTTTTTGGGTTGATGAGCAGTTCTTC
TRBD2	TRBV20-1	.	TRBJ2-3	CSAAGSGTDTQYF	TGCAGTGCTGCGGGTAGCGGGACAGATACGCAGTATTTT
.	TRBV4-1	few	TRBJ2-5	CASSPDRLPRETQYF	TGCGCCAGCAGCCCGGACCGGCTGCCTCGAGAGACCCAGTACTTC
.	TRBV9	few	TRBJ2-1	CASSESGWDEQFF	TGTGCCAGCAGCGAGTCGGGGTGGGATGAGCAGTTCTTC
.	TRBV28	.	TRBJ1-2	CASSGVSGYTF	TGTGCCAGCAGTGGAGTGAGTGGCTACACCTTC
.	TRBV12-3/TRBV12-4	.	TRBJ2-3	CASSPQMTDTQYF	TGTGCCAGCAGTCCCCAAATGACAGATACGCAGTATTTT
.	TRBV7-8	few	TRBJ1-5	CASRPTGGNQPQHF	TGTGCCAGCAGACCAACCGGGGGCAATCAGCCCCAGCATTTT
.	TRBV12-3/TRBV12-4	.	TRBJ2-1	CASTRSLAGSYNKQFF	TGTGCCAGCACCCGATCGTTGGCGGGCTCCTACAATAAGCAGTTCTTC
.	TRBV29-1	.	TRBJ2-1	CSGKDRSSYNEQFF	TGCAGCGGGAAAGACAGGAGCTCCTACAATGAGCAGTTCTTC